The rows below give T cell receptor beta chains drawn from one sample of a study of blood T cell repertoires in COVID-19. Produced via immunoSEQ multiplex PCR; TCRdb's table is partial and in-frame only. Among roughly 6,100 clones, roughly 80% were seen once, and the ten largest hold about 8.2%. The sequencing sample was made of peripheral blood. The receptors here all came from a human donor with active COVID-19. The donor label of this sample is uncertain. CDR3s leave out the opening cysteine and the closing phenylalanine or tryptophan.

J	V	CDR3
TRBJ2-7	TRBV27	ASSLSRQGRYTYEQY
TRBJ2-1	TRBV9	ASSVGGQGRNEQF
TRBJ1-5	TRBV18	ASAQGHSNQPQH
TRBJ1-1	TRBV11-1	ASSFLEGTEAF
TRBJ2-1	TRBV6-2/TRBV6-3	ASSFTSGLGEQF
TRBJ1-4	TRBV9	ASSPRTNEKLF
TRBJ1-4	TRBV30	ALERAFNEKLF
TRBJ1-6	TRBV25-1	ASLPGQGGSPLH
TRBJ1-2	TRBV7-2	ASSFQDRGYGYT
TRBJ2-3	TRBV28	ASIPGGIDTQY
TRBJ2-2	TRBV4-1	ASSQGPRRGATGELF
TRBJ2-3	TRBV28	ASSSIQGRRTDTQY
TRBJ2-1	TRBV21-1	ASSPYSAGTYNEQF
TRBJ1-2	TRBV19	ASSIDHRNYGYT
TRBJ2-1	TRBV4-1	ASSQAAGAWNEQF
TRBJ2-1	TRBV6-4	ASSDRTSGNDEQF
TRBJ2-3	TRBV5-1	ASRELPGVGTDTQY
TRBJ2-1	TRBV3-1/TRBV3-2	ASSPRAGAGGEQF
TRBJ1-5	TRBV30	AWSFGGDQPQH
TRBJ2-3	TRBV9	ASSVSGGGVTDTQY
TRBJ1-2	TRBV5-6	ASSADRSYGYT
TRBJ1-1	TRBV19	ASGATMNTEAF
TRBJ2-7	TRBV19	ASSGTRGREQY
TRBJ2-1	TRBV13	ASSLGDSTWVNEQF
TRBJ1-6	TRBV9	ASSAEPGSSPLH
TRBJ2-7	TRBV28	ASSQGVYEQY
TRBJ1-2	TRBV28	ASSLSVTAGWALYGYT
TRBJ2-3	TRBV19	ASSKRPARTDTQY
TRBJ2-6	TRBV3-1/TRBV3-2	ASSQRGANVLT
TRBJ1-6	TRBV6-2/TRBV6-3	ASSHGTGEARPLH
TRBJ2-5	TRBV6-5	ASSYDRVRETQY
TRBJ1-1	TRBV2	ASRGDSTGNTEAF
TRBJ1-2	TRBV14	ASSQDGLSGYGYT
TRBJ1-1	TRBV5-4	ASSLAGTANTEAF
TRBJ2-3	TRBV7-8	ASSPSGDTQY
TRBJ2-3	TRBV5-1	ASSLSGGAEVADTQY
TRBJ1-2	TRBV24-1	ATSDKGEDYT
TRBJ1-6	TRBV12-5	ASGADRFNSPLH
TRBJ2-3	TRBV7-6	ASSPRSGTGESADTQY
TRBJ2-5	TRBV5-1	ASSLSRAQETQY
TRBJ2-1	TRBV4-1	ASSQGDTIAGGAYNEQF
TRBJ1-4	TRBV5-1	ASSLGTQGAMEKLF
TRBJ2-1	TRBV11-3	ASSLGWIGSGGDYNEQF
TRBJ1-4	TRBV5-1	ASSQVQGAGEKLF
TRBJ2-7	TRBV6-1	ASSERRTGPYEQY
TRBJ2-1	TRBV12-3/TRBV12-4	ASRTGFRGEQF
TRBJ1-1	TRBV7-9	ASSLAPGGPRDTEAF
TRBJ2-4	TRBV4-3	ASSQGLAGGVNIQY
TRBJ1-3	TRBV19	ASSTQGGNTIY
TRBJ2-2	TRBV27	ASKRTPYSNTGELF
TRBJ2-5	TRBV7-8	ASSLGQRQETQY
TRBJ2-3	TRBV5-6	ASSLDYRTGGLADTQY
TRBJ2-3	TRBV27	ASTPCADTQY
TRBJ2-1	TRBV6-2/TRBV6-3	ASSFYRGLSYNEQF
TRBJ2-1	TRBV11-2	ASGGGTSVSLEQF
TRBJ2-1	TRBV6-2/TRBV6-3	ASSDPGQGSVSSYNEQF
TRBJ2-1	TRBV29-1	SVRSGGRYNEQF
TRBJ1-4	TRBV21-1	ASSHRQETNEKLF
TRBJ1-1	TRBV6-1	ASSDGRMNTEAF
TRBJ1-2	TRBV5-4	ASSLLGARGYT